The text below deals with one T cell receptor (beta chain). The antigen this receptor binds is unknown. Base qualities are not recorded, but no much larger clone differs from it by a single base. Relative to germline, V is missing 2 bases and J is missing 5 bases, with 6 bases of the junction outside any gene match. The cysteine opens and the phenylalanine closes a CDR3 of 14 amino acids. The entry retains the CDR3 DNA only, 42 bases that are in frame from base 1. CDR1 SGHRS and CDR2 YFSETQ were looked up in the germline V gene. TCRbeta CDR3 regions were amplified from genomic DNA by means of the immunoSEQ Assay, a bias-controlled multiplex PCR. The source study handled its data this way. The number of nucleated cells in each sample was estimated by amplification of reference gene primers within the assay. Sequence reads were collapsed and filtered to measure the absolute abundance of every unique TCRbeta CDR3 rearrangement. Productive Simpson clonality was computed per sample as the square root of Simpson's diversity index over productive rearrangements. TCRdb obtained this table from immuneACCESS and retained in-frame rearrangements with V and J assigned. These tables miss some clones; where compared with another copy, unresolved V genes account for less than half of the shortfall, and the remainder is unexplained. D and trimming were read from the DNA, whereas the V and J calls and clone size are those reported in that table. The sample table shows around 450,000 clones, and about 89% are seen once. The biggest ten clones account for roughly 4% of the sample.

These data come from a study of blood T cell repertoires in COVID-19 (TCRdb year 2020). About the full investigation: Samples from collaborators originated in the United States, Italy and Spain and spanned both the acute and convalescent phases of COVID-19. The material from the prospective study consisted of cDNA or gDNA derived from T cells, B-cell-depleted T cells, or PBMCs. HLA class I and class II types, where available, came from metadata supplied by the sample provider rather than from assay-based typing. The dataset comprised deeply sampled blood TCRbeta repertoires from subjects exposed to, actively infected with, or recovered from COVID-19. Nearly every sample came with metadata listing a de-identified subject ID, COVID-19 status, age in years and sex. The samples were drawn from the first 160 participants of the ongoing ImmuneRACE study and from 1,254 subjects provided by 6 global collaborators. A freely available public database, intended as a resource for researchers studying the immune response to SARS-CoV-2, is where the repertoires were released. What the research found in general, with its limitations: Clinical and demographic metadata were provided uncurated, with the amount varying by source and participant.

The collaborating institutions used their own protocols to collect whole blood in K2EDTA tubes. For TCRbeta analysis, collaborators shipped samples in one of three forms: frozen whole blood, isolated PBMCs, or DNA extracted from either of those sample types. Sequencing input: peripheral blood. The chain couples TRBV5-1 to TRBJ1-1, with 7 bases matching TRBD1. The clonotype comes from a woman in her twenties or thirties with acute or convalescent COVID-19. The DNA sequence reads TGCGCCAGCAGCTTACAGGGGATGGGGACTGAAGCTTTCTTT. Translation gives CASSLQGMGTEAFF. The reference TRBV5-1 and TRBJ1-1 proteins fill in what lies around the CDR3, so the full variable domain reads KAGVTQTPRYLIKTRGQQVTLSCSPISGHRSVSWYQQTPGQGLQFLFEYFSETQRNKGNFPGRFSGRQFSNSRSEMNVSTLELGDSALYLCASSLQGMGTEAFFGQGTRLTVV.